A selection of T cell receptor beta chains follows, all from one sample in a study of T-cell reconstitution after alpha-beta-depleted transplantation in children. TCRdb reanalysed the PCR reads using MiXCR and keeps one entry per CDR3 protein. Of about half a million distinct CDR3 sequences detected, around 13% appear once; the ten largest clones hold about 5.6%. Sample: PBMCs from the stem cell graft donor, taken from the stem cell graft. These receptors came from a human donor who donated a stem cell graft to a child with combined immunodeficiency. The CDR3 runs from the conserved cysteine through the conserved F or W. D genes are given only for firm matches. Rows may omit the clone size; those that give it use once, few, many or a size class.

d_call	j_call	clone_size	v_call	cdr3_aa	cdr3_nt
-	TRBJ2-1	few	TRBV12-3/TRBV12-4	CASRATRGASYNEQFF	TGTGCCAGCAGGGCTACGAGGGGGGCCTCCTACAATGAGCAGTTCTTC
-	TRBJ2-5	many	TRBV29-1	CSVEPQGETQYF	TGCAGCGTTGAACCCCAAGGGGAGACCCAGTACTTC
-	TRBJ2-7	-	TRBV11-1	CASSLARGGYFLGRYEQYF	TGTGCCAGCAGCTTAGCGCGAGGCGGCTACTTCCTCGGGCGCTACGAGCAGTACTTC
TRBD2	TRBJ2-3	few	TRBV27	CASSLTRGLAGVRGTDTQYF	TGTGCCAGCAGTTTAACGCGGGGACTAGCGGGAGTAAGGGGCACAGATACGCAGTATTTT
TRBD2	TRBJ2-7	many	TRBV10-3	CAISEGLAVSYEQYF	TGTGCCATCAGTGAAGGGCTAGCGGTATCCTACGAGCAGTACTTC
-	TRBJ2-1	-	TRBV7-2	CASSLVYGNSYNEQFF	TGTGCCAGCAGCTTAGTATACGGGAACTCCTACAATGAGCAGTTCTTC
-	TRBJ2-7	many	TRBV7-2	CASSLAAESYEQYF	TGTGCCAGCAGCTTAGCGGCAGAATCCTACGAGCAGTACTTC
TRBD1	TRBJ2-3	-	TRBV5-1	CASSLQLRTGQSTDTQYF	TGCGCCAGCAGCTTACAACTAAGGACAGGGCAAAGCACAGATACGCAGTATTTT
TRBD1	TRBJ2-1	once	TRBV30	CAWCPGQGDYNEQFF	TGTGCCTGGTGCCCGGGACAGGGGGACTACAATGAGCAGTTCTTC
-	TRBJ2-7	many	TRBV25-1	CASSEGRVHEQYF	TGTGCCAGCAGTGAAGGCAGGGTCCACGAGCAGTACTTC